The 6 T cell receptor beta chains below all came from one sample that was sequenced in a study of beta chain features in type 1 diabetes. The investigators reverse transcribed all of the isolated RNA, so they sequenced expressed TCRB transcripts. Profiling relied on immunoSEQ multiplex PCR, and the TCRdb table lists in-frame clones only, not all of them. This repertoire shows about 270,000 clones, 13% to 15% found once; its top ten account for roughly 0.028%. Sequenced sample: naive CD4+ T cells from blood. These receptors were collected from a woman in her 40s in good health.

The CDR3 reads CASSPNPQGGGGYTF. CDR3 nucleotide sequence: TGTGCCAGCAGCCCAAACCCACAGGGGGGCGGTGGCTACACCTTC. V usage is TRBV13 and J usage is TRBJ1-2; 8 bases fit TRBD1. CDR3 size: 15 residues. V lost 5 bases to trimming and J lost 7 bases; unmatched junction nucleotides: 12. Germline CDR1 PRHDT, CDR2 FYEKMQ (reference sequence).

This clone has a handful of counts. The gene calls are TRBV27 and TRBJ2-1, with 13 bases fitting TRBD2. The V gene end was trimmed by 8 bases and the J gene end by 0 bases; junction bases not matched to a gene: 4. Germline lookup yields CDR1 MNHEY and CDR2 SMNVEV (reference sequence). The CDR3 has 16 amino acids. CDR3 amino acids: CASGLAGANSYNEQFF. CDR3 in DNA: TGTGCCAGCGGACTAGCGGGGGCTAACTCCTACAATGAGCAGTTCTTC.

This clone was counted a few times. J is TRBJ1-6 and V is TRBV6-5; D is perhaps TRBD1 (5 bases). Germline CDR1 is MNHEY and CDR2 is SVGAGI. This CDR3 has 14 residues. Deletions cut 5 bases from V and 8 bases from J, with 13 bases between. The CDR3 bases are TGTGCCAGCAGTACGACAGACGGTTATTCACCCCTCCACTTT. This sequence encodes CASSTTDGYSPLHF.

CDR3 sequence reads: CATSSRRGTGRSTEAFF. The CDR3 region has the DNA TGTGCCACCAGCAGTAGACGGGGGACAGGGAGGAGCACTGAAGCTTTCTTT. V and J are TRBV15 and TRBJ1-1; 9 bases align to TRBD1. The V and J ends lost 3 bases and 4 bases, in that order; junction bases with no gene match: 12. This CDR3 comprises 17 residues. CDR1 is LNHNV, CDR2 YYDKDF, per germline (reference sequence).

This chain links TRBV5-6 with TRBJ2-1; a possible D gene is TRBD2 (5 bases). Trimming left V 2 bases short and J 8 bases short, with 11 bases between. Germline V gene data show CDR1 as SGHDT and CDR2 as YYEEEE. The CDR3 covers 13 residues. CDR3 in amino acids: CASSFRGNDEQFF. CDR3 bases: TGTGCCAGCAGCTTCCGGGGAAACGATGAGCAGTTCTTC.

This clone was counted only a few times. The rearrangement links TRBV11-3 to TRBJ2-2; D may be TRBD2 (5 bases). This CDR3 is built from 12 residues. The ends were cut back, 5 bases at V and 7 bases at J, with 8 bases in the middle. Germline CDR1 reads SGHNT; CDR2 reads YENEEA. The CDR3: CASSERGGELFF. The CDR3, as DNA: TGTGCCAGCAGCGAACGGGGCGGGGAGCTGTTTTTT.